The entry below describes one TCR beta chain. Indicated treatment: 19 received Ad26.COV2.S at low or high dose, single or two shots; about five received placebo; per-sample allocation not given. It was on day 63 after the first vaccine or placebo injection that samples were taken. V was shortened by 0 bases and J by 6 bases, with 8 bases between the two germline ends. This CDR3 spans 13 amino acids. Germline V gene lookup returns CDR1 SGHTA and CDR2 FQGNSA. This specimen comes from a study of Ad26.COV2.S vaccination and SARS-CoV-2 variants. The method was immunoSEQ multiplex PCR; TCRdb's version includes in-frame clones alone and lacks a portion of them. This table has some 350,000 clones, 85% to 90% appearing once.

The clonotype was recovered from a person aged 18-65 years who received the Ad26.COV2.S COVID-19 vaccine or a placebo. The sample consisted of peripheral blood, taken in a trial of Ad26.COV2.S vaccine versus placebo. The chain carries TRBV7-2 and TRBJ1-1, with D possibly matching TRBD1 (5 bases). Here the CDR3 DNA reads TGTGCCAGCAGCTTAGCCAGGGAAGCTGAAGCTTTCTTT. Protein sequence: CASSLAREAEAFF.